This TCR beta chain was sequenced for a study of cytomegalovirus exposure and HLA in healthy donors. General study points: Analysis performed later showed TCR beta chains linked to HLA being more clonally expanded than equally common others. Previously analyzed data showed that most TCR beta V segments were productive at a frequency of about 87% or about 30%.

CDR3 length: 15 amino acids. Germline V gives CDR1 MNHEY, CDR2 SMNVEV (reference sequence). V lost 4 bases and J lost 10, with 22 bases in between. 60 Vbeta and 13 Jbeta primers were used in PCR. Generated by immunoSEQ multiplex PCR, the TCRdb table keeps only in-frame clones and is missing some. This table has over 110,000 clones, approximately 80% appearing once. Every donor was a healthy person donating bone marrow. Note on this clone: The antigen is not known.

Sequencing used PBMCs. The chain joins TRBV27 to TRBJ1-1; D ambiguous. The clonotype was recovered from a woman aged 55-69 years in good health and CMV-seropositive. The CDR3 loop reads CASSWRFSAGGGAFF. The CDR3 nucleotides are TGTGCCAGCAGTTGGAGGTTCTCGGCAGGTGGAGGAGCTTTCTTT.